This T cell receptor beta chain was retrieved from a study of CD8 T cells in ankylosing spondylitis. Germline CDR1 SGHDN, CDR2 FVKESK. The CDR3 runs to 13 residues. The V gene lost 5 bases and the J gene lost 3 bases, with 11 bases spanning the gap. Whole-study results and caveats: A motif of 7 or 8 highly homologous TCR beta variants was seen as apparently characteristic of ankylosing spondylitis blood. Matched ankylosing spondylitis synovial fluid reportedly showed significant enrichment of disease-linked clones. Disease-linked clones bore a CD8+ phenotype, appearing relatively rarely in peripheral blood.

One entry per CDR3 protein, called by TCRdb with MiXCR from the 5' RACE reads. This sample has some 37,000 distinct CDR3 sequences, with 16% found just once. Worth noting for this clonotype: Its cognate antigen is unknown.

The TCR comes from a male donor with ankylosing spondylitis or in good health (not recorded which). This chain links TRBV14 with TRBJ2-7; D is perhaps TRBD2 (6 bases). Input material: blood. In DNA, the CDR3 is TGTGCCAGCAGCGAAGGGGAGGTCTACGAGCAGTACTTC. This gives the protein CASSEGEVYEQYF.